This T cell receptor beta chain was captured by sequencing in a study of T-cell memory formation after mild COVID-19. TCRdb fed the 5' RACE reads into MiXCR, producing one record per CDR3 protein. The data contain about 560,000 distinct CDR3 sequences, 17% of them seen just once; the ten biggest clones take up less than 10%. This clonotype occurred a few times. The germline CDR1 and CDR2 sequences are MGHRA and YSYEKL. Trimming took 4 bases from V and 6 from J; bases not matched to a gene: 6. The CDR3 loop spans 15 amino acids. Sequenced input: PBMCs or a T cell subset sorted from them (not recorded which). The receptor comes from an adult woman who had mild COVID-19 (a few samples of this study predate the infection). Cell type and time point are not known. This chain joins TRBV4-1 and TRBJ2-1; 10 bases agree with TRBD2. The CDR3 bases are TGCGCCAGCAGCCCCTGGACTAGCGGCACCAATGAGCAGTTCTTC. Residues: CASSPWTSGTNEQFF.